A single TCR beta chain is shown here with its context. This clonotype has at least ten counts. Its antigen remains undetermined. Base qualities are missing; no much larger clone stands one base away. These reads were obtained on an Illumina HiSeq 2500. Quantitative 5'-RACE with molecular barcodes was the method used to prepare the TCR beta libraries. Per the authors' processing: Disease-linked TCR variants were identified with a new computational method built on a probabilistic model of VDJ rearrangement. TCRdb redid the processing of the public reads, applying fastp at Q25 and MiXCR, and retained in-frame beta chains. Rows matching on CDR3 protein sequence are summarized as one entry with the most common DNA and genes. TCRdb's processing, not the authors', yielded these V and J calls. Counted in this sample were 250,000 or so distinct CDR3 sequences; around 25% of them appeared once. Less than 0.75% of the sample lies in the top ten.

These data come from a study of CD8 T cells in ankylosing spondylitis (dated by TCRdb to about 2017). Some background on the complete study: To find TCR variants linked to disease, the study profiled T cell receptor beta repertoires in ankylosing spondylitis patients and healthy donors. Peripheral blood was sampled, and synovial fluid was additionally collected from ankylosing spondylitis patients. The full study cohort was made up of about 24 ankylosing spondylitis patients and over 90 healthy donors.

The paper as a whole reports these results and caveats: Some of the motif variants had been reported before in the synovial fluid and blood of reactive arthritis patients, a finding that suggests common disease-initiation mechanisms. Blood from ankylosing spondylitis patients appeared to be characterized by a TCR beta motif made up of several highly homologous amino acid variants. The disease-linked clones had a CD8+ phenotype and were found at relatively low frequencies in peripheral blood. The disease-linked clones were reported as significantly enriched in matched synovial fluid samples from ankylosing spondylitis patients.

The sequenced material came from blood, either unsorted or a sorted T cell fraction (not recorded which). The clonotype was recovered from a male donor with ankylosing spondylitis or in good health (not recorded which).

CDR3 sequence: CAISDSSGTRQETQYF. Read as DNA, the sequence is TGTGCCATCAGTGACTCTAGCGGGACACGTCAAGAGACCCAGTACTTC. The rearrangement combines TRBV10-3 with TRBJ2-5; 9 junctional bases match TRBD2. Per the germline V gene, ENHRY is the CDR1 and SYGVKD is the CDR2. Here V drops 3 bases and J drops 2 bases, and the junction holds 7 bases not matched to any gene. From the cysteine up to the phenylalanine, the CDR3 has a length of 16 residues. Solely the CDR3 DNA is kept, with 48 bases framed from the first base.